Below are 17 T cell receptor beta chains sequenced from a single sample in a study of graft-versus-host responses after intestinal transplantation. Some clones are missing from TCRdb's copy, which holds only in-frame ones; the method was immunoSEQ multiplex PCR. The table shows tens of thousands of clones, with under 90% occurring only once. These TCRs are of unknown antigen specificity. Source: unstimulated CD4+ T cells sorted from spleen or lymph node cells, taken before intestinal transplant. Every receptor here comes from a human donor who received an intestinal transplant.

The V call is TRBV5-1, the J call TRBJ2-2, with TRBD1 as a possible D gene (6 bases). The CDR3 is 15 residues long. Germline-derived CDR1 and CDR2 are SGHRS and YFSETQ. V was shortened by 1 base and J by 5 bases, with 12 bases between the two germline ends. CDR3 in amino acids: CASSLPQQGTGELFF. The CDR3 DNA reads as TGCGCCAGCAGCTTGCCCCAGCAGGGGACCGGGGAGCTGTTTTTT. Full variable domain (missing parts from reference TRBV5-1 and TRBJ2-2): KAGVTQTPRYLIKTRGQQVTLSCSPISGHRSVSWYQQTPGQGLQFLFEYFSETQRNKGNFPGRFSGRQFSNSRSEMNVSTLELGDSALYLCASSLPQQGTGELFFGEGSRLTVL.

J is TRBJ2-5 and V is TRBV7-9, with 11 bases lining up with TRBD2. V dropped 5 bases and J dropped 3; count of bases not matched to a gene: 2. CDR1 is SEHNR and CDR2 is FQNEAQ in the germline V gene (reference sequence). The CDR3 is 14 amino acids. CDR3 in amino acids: CASSALAGEETQYF. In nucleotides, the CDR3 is TGTGCCAGCAGCGCACTAGCGGGGGAAGAGACCCAGTACTTC.

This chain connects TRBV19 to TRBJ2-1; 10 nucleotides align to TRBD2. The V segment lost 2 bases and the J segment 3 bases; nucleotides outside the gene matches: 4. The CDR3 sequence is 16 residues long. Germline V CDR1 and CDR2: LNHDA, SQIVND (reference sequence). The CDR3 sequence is CASSIRASGGYNEQFF. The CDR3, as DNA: TGTGCCAGTAGTATACGAGCTAGCGGGGGCTACAATGAGCAGTTCTTC. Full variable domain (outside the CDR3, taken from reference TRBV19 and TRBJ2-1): DGGITQSPKYLFRKEGQNVTLSCEQNLNHDAMYWYRQDPGQGLRLIYYSQIVNDFQKGDIAEGYSVSREKKESFPLTVTSAQKNPTAFYLCASSIRASGGYNEQFFGPGTRLTVL.

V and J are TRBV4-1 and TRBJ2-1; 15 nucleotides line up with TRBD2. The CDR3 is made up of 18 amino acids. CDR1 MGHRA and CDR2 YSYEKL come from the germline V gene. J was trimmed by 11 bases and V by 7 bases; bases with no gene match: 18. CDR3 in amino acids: CASTPQRRTGTSGGQQFF. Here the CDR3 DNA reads TGCGCCAGCACCCCACAAAGGCGGACCGGGACTAGCGGGGGGCAGCAGTTCTTC.

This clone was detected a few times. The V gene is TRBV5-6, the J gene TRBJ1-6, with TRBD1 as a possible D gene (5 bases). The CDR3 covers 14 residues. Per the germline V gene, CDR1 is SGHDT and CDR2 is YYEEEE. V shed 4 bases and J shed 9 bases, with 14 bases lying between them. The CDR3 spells CASSRAGSSSPLHF. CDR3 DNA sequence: TGTGCCAGCAGCCGTGCAGGGTCAAGTTCACCCCTCCACTTT.

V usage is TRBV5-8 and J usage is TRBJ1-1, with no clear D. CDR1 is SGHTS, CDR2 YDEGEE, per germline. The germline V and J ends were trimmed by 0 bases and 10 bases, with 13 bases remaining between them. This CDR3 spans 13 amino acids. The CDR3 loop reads CASSLVGPRGAFF. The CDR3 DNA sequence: TGTGCCAGCAGCTTGGTAGGCCCTCGGGGAGCTTTCTTT.

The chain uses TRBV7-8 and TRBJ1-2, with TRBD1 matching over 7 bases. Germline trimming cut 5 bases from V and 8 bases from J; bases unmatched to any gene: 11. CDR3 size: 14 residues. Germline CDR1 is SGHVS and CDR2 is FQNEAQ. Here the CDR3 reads CASSVIRDSQGYTF. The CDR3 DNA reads TGTGCCAGCAGCGTAATCCGGGACAGTCAGGGCTACACCTTC.

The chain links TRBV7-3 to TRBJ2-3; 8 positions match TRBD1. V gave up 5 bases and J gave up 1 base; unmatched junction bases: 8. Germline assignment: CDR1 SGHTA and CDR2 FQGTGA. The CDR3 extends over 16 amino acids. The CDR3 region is CASSKSGGMGTDTQYF. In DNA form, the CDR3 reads TGTGCCAGCAGCAAATCAGGGGGCATGGGCACAGATACGCAGTATTTT.

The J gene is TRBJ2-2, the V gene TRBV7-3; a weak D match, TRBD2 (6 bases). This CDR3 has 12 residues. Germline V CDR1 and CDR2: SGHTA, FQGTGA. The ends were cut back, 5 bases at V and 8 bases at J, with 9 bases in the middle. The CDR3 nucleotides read TGTGCCAGCAGCACCGGAGGGGGGGAGCTGTTTTTT. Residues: CASSTGGGELFF.

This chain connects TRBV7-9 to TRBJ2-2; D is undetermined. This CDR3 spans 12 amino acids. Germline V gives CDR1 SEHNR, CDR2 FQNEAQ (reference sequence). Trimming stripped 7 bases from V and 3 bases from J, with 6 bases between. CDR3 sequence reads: CASTQDTGELFF. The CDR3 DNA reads TGTGCCAGCACCCAGGACACCGGGGAGCTGTTTTTT.

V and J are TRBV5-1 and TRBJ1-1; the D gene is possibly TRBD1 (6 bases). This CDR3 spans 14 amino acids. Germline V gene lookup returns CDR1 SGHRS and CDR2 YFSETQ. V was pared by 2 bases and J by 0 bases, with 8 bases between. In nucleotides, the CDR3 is TGCGCCAGCAGCTTACGGACAGTGAACACTGAAGCTTTCTTT. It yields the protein CASSLRTVNTEAFF.

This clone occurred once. This CDR3 is CASSSSGGSGNTIYF. Written as DNA, the CDR3 is TGCGCCAGCAGCAGCTCCGGGGGTTCTGGAAACACCATATATTTT. The chain has TRBV5-1 and TRBJ1-3; D is possibly TRBD1 (5 bases). This CDR3 is built from 15 residues. The V gene lost 4 bases and the J gene lost 1 base, with 12 bases spanning the gap. CDR1 is SGHRS, CDR2 YFSETQ, per germline.

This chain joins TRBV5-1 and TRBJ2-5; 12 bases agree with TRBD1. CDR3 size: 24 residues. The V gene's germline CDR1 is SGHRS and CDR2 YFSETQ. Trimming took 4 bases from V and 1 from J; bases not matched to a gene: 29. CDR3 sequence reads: CASSTPPGQGAAWVPEPPQETQYF. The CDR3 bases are TGCGCCAGCAGCACCCCACCGGGACAGGGGGCGGCCTGGGTCCCCGAGCCACCCCAAGAGACCCAGTACTTC.

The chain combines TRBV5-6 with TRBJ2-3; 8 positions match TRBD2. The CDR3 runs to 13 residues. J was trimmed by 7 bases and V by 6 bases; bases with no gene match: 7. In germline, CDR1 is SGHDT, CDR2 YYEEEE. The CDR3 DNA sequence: TGTGCCAGCACCCCAGCGGGGGTAAATACGCAGTATTTT. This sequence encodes CASTPAGVNTQYF.

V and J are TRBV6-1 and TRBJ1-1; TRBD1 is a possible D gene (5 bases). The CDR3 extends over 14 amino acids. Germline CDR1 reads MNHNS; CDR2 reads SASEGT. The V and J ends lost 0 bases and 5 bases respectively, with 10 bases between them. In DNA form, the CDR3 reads TGTGCCAGCAGTGAAGCAGGGGTAGGGACTGAAGCTTTCTTT. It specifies CASSEAGVGTEAFF.

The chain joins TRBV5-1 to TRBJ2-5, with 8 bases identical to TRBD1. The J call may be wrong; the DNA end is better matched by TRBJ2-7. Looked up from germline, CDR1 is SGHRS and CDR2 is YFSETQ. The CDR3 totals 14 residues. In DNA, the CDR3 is TGCGCCAGCAGCTTGACGGACAGGGTCTACGAGCAGTACTTC. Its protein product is CASSLTDRVYEQYF.

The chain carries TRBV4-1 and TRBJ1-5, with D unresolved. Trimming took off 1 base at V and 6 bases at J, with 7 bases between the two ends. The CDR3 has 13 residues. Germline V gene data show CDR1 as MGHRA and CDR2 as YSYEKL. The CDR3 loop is CASSQGLVQPQHF. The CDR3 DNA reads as TGCGCCAGCAGCCAAGGCCTAGTTCAGCCCCAGCATTTT.